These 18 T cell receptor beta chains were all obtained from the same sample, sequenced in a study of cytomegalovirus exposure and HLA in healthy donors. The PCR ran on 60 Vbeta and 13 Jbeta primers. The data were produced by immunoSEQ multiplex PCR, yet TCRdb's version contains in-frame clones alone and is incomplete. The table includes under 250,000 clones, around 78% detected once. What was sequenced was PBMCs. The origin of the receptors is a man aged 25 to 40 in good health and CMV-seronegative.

The CDR3 DNA reads TGTGCCAGCAGTTTATCCCAAACTCATAGCACAGATACGCAGTATTTT. It specifies CASSLSQTHSTDTQYF. This sequence joins TRBV28 and TRBJ2-3; D uncertain. The CDR3 loop spans 16 amino acids. Per the germline V gene, CDR1 is MDHEN and CDR2 is SYDVKM. Trimming stripped 1 base from V and 0 bases from J, with 11 bases between.

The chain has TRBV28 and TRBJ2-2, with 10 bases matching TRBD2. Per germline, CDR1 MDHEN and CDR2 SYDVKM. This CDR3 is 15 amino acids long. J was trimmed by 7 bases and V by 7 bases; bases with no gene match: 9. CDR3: CASMVASGSGGELFF. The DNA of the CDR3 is TGTGCCAGCATGGTCGCTAGCGGGAGCGGCGGGGAGCTGTTTTTT. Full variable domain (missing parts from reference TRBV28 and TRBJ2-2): DVKVTQSSRYLVKRTGEKVFLECVQDMDHENMFWYRQDPGLGLRLIYFSYDVKMKEKGDIPEGYSVSREKKERFSLILESASTNQTSMYLCASMVASGSGGELFFGEGSRLTVL.

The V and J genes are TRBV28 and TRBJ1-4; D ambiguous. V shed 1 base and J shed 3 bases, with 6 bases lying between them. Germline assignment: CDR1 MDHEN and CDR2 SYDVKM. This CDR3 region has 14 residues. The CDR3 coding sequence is TGTGCCAGCAGTTTATTTTCCGCTAATGAAAAACTGTTTTTT. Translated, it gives CASSLFSANEKLFF.

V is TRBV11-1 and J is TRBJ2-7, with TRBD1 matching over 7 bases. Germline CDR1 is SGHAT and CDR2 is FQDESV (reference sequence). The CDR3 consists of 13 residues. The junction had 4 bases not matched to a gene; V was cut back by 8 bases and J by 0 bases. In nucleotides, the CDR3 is TGTGCCAGCTCGGACAGGTTCTCCTACGAGCAGTACTTC. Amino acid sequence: CASSDRFSYEQYF.

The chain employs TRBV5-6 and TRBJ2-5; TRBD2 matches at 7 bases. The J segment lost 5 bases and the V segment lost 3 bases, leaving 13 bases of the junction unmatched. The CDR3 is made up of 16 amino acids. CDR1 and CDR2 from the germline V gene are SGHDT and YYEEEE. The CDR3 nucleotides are TGTGCCAGCAGCTCGTCCCTCCGTGGGGGAGGGGAGACCCAGTACTTC. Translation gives CASSSSLRGGGETQYF.

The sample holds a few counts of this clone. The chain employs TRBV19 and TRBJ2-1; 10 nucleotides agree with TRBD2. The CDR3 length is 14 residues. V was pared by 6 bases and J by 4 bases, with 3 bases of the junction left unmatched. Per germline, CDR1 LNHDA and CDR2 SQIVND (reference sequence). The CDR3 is CASSTSGDYNEQFF. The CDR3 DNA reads TGTGCCAGTAGCACTAGCGGGGATTACAATGAGCAGTTCTTC.

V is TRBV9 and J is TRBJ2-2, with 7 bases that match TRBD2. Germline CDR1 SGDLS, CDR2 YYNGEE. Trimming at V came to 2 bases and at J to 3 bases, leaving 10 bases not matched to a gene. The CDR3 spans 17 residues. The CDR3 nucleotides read TGTGCCAGCAGCGTGGCGCGGGCTAGCGGTTACACCGGGGAGCTGTTTTTT. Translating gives CASSVARASGYTGELFF. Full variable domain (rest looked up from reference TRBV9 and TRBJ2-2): DSGVTQTPKHLITATGQRVTLRCSPRSGDLSVYWYQQSLDQGLQFLIQYYNGEERAKGNILERFSAQQFPDLHSELNLSSLELGDSALYFCASSVARASGYTGELFFGEGSRLTVL.

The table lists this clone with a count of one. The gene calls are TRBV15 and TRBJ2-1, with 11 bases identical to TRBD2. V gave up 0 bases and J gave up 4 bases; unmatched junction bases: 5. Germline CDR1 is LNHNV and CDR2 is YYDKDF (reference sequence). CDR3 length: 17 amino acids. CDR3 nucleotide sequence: TGTGCCACCAGCAGAGACCTGGGGACTAGCGGATACAATGAGCAGTTCTTC. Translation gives CATSRDLGTSGYNEQFF.

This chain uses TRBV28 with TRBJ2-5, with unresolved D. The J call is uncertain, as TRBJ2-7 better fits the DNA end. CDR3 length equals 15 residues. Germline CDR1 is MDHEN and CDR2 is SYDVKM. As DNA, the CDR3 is TGTGCCAGCAGTTTATTGTCTTTGAGCTCCTACGAGCAGTACTTC. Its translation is CASSLLSLSSYEQYF.

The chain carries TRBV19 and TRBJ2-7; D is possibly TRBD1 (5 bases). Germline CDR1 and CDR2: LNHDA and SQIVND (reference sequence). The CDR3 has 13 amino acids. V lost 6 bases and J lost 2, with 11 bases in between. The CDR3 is CASRFQGTYEQYF. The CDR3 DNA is TGTGCCAGTAGATTTCAGGGAACCTACGAGCAGTACTTC.

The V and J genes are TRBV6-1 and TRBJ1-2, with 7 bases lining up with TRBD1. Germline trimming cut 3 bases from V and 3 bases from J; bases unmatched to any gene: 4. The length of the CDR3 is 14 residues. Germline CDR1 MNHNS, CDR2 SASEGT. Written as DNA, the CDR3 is TGTGCCAGCAGTGAGACAGGGAATTACTATGGCTACACCTTC. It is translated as CASSETGNYYGYTF.

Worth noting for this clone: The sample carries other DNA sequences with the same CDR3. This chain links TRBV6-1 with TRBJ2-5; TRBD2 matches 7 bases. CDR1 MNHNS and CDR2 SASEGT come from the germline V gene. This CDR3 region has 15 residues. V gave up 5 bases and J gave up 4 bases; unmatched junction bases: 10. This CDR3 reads CASSRTSGRGETQYF. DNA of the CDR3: TGTGCCAGCAGTCGGACTAGTGGGAGAGGAGAGACCCAGTACTTC.

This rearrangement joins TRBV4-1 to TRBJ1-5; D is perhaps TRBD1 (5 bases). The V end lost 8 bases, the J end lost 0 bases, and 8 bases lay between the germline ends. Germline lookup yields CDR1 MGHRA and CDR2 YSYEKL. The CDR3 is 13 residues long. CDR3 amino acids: CASSDTSNQPQHF. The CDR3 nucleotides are TGCGCCAGCTCGGACACTAGCAATCAGCCCCAGCATTTT.

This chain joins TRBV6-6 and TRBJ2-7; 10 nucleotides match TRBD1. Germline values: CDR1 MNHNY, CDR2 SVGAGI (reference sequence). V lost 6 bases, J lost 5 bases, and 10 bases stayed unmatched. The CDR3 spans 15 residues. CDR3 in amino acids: CASSHEDRGWHEQYF. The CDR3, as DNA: TGTGCCAGCAGCCACGAGGACAGGGGGTGGCACGAGCAGTACTTC.

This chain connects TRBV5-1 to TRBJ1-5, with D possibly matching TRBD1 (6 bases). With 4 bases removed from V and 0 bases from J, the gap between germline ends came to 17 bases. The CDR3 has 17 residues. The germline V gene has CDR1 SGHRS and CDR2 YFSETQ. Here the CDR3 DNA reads TGCGCCAGCAGCCCCGGGGGGGGCTCCTTTAGCAATCAGCCCCAGCATTTT. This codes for CASSPGGGSFSNQPQHF.

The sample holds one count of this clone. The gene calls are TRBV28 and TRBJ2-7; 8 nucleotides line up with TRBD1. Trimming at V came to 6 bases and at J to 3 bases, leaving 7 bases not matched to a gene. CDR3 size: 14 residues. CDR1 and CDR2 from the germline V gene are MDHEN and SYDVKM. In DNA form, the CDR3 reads TGTGCCAGCAGCCAGGACAGGGTAAACTACGAGCAGTACTTC. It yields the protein CASSQDRVNYEQYF.

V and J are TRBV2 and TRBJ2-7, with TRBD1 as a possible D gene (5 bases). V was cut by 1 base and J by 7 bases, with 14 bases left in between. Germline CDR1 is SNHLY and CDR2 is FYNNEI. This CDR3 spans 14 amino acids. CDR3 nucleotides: TGTGCCAGCAGTGAAGAAGTCAGGGTGGGGGAGCAGTACTTC. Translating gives CASSEEVRVGEQYF.

In nucleotides, the CDR3 is TGTGCCAGCAGCGTCGCCTCCCTCGGCGGGGAGCTGTTTTTT. Residues: CASSVASLGGELFF. V and J are TRBV9 and TRBJ2-2; no firm D call. V dropped 2 bases and J dropped 7 bases, with 12 bases sitting between them. CDR3 length: 14 residues. Germline V CDR1 and CDR2: SGDLS, YYNGEE. The whole variable domain, filled in from reference TRBV9 and TRBJ2-2, reads DSGVTQTPKHLITATGQRVTLRCSPRSGDLSVYWYQQSLDQGLQFLIQYYNGEERAKGNILERFSAQQFPDLHSELNLSSLELGDSALYFCASSVASLGGELFFGEGSRLTVL.